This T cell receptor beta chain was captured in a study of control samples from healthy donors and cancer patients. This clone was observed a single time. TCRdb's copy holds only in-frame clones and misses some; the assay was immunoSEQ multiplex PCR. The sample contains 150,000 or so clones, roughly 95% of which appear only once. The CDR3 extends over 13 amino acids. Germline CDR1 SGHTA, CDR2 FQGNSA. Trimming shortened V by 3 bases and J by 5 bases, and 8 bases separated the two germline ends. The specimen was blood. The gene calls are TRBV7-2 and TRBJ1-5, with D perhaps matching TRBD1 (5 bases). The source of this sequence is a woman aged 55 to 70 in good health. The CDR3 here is CASSLGQHQPQHF. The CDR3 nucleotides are TGTGCCAGCAGCTTGGGGCAGCATCAGCCCCAGCATTTT.